The subject of this entry is one T cell receptor beta chain. Its antigen is as yet unknown. This entry belongs to a study of shared clonotypes between healthy human individuals. Study results and limitations: A reduction in generation probabilities was seen for non-shared clonotypes relative to those shared by all four donors.

Positive CCR7 selection of CD45RO-negative cells yielded the naive CD8 cells, and terminally differentiated effector memory CD45RA+ cells were excluded. Investigators spread the genomic DNA of each subset evenly over several immunoSEQ plates. TCRdb keeps only in-frame clones here, not all; method: immunoSEQ multiplex PCR. In the table there are hundreds of thousands of clones, 95% of which are singletons. The sequence came from a woman in her twenties or thirties in good health. The sequencing input was naive CD8+ T cells sorted from blood.

CDR3 loop: CASSYSRGQETQYF. CDR3 sequence (DNA): TGTGCCAGCAGTTACTCCCGGGGGCAAGAGACCCAGTACTTC. The chain employs TRBV6-5 and TRBJ2-5; D might be TRBD2 (6 bases). The CDR3 runs 14 residues. Per the germline V gene, CDR1 is MNHEY and CDR2 is SVGAGI. Trimming shortened V by 0 bases and J by 2 bases, and 7 bases separated the two germline ends.